The next 2 T cell receptor beta chains were all read from a single sample in a study of regulatory T cells in long-lasting Graves disease. The sample's time point: newly diagnosed GD, antithyroid drugs for less than 3 months. There was RNA extracted from PBMCs, and the TCR library was made from it. Assembly of TCR beta libraries relied on iRepertoire HTBI primers together with Arm-PCR of CDR3 regions. TCRdb itself ran the multiplex PCR reads through MiXCR, one entry per CDR3 protein. The top ten clones hold roughly 25% of a sample with some 560,000 distinct CDR3 sequences, around 16% of them seen once. Another study also made use of these data, one on T cells in Graves' hyperthyroidism and ophthalmopathy.

The material sequenced was peripheral blood mononuclear cells (PBMCs), taken at new diagnosis, from a patient treated with antithyroid drugs. These receptors were taken from a woman aged 35 to 59 with Graves disease.

This clonotype came up many times. CDR3 bases: TGTGCCAGCACGGTAAGGGCCCTGAACACTGAAGCTTTCTTT. Encoded protein: CASTVRALNTEAFF. This sequence joins TRBV12-3 or TRBV12-4 and TRBJ1-1; D remains ambiguous. V lost 7 bases to trimming and J lost 0 bases, with 12 bases between them. The CDR3 extends over 14 amino acids.

Note on this clonotype: This sequence may be a read error, since a much larger clone differs from it by one base. No conserved phenylalanine or tryptophan ends this CDR3, so it is likely a read error. This chain uses TRBV12-3 or TRBV12-4 with TRBJ2-3; no clear D gene. This CDR3 region has 10 residues. V was pared by 8 bases and J by 5 bases, with 5 bases between. The CDR3 reads CASAIDTQYS. For the CDR3, the DNA is TGTGCCAGCGCGATAGATACGCAGTATTCT.